This T cell receptor (beta chain) appears in the sequencing data of a study of long-term antiretroviral therapy in people with HIV. CDR3 size: 15 residues. Trimming pared 1 base from V and 2 bases from J, leaving 11 bases between. Germline CDR1 and CDR2: SGHRS and YFSETQ. Running of the v3.0 immunoSEQ assay took place at survey level. Sequenced by immunoSEQ multiplex PCR; TCRdb stores in-frame clones only, minus some. This table holds under 20,000 clones, 79% found once. Note on this clone: The target antigen is unknown.

Study-wide results and caveats: Repertoires from HIV showed CDR3 length ranges narrower than those of controls.

The chain has TRBV5-1 and TRBJ2-3; perhaps TRBD2 as D (5 bases). The source was unsorted PBMCs, collected at the start of antiretroviral therapy, before treatment. This TCR came from a man younger than 30 with HIV. The CDR3 loop is CASSLIPSNTDTQYF. CDR3 DNA sequence: TGCGCCAGCAGCTTGATACCTAGCAACACAGATACGCAGTATTTT.